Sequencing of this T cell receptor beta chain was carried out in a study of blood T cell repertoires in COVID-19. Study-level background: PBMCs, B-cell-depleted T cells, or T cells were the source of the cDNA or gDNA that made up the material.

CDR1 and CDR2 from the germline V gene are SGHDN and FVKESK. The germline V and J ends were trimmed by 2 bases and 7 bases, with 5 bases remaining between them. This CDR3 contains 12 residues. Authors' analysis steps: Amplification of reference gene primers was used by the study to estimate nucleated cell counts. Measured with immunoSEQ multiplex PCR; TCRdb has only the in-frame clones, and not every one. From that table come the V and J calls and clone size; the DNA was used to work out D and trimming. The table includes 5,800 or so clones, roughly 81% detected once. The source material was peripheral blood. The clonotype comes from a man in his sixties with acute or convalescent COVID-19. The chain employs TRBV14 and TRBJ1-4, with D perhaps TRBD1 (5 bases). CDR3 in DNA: TGTGCCAGCAGCCAAAGGGGTGAAAAACTGTTTTTT. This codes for CASSQRGEKLFF.